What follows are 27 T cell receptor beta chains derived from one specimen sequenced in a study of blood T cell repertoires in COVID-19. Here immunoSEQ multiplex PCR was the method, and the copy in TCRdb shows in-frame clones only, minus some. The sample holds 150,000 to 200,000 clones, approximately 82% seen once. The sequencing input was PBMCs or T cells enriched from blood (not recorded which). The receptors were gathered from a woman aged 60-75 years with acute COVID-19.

CDR3: CASSIDRGSSYGYTF. CDR3 sequence (DNA): TGTGCCAGTAGTATAGACAGGGGATCGAGCTATGGCTACACCTTC. V gene TRBV19 combines with J gene TRBJ1-2; maybe TRBD1 (6 bases). The CDR3 has 15 amino acids. V was shortened by 0 bases and J by 4 bases, with 12 bases between the two germline ends. CDR1 LNHDA and CDR2 SQIVND come from the germline V gene (reference sequence).

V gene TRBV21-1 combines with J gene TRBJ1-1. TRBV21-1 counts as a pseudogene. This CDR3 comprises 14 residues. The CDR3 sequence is CASSKVEGNTEAFF. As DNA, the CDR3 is TGTGCCAGCAGCAAAGTAGAGGGGAACACTGAAGCTTTCTTT.

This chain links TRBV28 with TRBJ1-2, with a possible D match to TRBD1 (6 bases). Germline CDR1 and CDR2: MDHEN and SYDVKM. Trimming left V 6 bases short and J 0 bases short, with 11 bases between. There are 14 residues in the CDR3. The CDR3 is CASSRQEANYGYTF. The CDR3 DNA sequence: TGTGCCAGCAGCAGACAGGAAGCTAACTATGGCTACACCTTC.

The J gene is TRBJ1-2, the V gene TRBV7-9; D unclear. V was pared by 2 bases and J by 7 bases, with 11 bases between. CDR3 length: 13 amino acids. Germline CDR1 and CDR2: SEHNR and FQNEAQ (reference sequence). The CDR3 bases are TGTGCCAGCAGCTTAACGGGAGGAGGTGGCTACACCTTC. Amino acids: CASSLTGGGGYTF. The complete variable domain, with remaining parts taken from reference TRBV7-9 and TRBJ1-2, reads DTGVSQNPRHKITKRGQNVTFRCDPISEHNRLYWYRQTLGQGPEFLTYFQNEAQLEKSRLLSDRFSAERPKGSFSTLEIQRTEQGDSAMYLCASSLTGGGGYTFGSGTRLTVV.

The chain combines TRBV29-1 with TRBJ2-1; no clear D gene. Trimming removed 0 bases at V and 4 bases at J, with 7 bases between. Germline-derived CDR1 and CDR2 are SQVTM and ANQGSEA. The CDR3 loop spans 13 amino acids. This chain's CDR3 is CSVEESRYNEQFF. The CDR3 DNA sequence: TGCAGCGTTGAAGAGTCCCGGTACAATGAGCAGTTCTTC.

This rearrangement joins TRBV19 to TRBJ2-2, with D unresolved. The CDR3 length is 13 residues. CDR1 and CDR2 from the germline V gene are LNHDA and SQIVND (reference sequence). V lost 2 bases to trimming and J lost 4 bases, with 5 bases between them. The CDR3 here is CASSIQLTGELFF. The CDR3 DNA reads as TGTGCCAGTAGTATACAACTCACCGGGGAGCTGTTTTTT. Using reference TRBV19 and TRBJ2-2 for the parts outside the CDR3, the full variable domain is DGGITQSPKYLFRKEGQNVTLSCEQNLNHDAMYWYRQDPGQGLRLIYYSQIVNDFQKGDIAEGYSVSREKKESFPLTVTSAQKNPTAFYLCASSIQLTGELFFGEGSRLTVL.

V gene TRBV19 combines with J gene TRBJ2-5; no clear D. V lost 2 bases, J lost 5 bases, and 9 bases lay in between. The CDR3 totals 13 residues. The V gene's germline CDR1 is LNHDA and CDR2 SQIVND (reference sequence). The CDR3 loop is CASSIRGFETQYF. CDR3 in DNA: TGTGCCAGTAGTATACGAGGTTTCGAGACCCAGTACTTC.

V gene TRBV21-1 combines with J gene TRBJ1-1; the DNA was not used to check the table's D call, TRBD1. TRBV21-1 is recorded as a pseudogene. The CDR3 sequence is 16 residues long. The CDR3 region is CASSKVGRHSNTEAFF. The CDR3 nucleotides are TGTGCCAGCAGCAAAGTGGGCAGACACTCGAACACTGAAGCTTTCTTT.

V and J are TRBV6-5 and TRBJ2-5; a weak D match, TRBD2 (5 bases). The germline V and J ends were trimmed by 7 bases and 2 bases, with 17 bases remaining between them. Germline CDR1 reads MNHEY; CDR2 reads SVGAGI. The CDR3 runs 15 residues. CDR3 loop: CASKKKVGVQETQYF. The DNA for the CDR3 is TGTGCCAGCAAAAAAAAGGTGGGAGTGCAAGAGACCCAGTACTTC.

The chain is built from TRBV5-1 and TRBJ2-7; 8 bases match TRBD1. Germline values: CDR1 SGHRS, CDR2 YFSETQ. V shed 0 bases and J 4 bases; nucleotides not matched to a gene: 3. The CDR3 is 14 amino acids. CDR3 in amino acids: CASSLDDRGYEQYF. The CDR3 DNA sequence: TGCGCCAGCAGCTTGGATGACAGGGGATACGAGCAGTACTTC. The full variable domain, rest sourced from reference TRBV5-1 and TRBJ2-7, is KAGVTQTPRYLIKTRGQQVTLSCSPISGHRSVSWYQQTPGQGLQFLFEYFSETQRNKGNFPGRFSGRQFSNSRSEMNVSTLELGDSALYLCASSLDDRGYEQYFGPGTRLTVT.

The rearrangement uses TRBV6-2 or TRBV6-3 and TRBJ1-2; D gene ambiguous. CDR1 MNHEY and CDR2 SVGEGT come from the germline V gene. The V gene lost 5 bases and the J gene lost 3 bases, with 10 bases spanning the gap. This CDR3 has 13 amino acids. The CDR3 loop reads CASSSGLYYGYTF. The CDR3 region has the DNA TGTGCCAGCAGTAGCGGTTTGTACTATGGCTACACCTTC.

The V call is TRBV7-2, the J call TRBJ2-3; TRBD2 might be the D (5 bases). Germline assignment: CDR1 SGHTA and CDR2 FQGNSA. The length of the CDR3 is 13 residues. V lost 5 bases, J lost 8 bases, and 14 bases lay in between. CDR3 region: CASSLPGGPTQYF. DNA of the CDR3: TGTGCCAGCAGCCTCCCCGGAGGACCTACGCAGTATTTT.

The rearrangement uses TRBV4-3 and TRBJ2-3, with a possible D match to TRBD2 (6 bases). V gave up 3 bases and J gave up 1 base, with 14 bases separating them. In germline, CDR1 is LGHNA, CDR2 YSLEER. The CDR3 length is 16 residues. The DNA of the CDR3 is TGCGCCAGCAGCCAGGGCTCTAGCGTTCGCACAGATACGCAGTATTTT. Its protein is CASSQGSSVRTDTQYF.

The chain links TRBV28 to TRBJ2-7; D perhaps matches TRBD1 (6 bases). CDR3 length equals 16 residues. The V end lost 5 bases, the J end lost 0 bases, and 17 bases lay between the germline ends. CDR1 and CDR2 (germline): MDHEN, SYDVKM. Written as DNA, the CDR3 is TGTGCCAGCAGTCCCTACCTCCGGGACAACTCCTACGAGCAGTACGTC. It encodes CASSPYLRDNSYEQYV.

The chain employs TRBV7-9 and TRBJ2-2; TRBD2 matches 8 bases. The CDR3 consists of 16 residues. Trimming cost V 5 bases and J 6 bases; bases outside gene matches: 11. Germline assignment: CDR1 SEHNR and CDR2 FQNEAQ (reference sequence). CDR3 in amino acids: CASSPRPGTRPGELFF. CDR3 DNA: TGTGCCAGCAGCCCTCGCCCCGGGACTAGACCCGGGGAGCTGTTTTTT.

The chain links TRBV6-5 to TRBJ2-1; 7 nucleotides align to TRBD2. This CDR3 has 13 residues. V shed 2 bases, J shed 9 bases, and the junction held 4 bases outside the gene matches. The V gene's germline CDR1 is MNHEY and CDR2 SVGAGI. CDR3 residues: CASSYGRGSEQFF. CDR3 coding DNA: TGTGCCAGCAGTTACGGGCGGGGGAGTGAGCAGTTCTTC.

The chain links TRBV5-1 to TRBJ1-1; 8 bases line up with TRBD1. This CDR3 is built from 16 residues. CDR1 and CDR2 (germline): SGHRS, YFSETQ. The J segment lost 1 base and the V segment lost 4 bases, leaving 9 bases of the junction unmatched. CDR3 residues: CASSIQTGDANTEAFF. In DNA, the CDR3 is TGCGCCAGCAGCATCCAGACAGGGGACGCGAACACTGAAGCTTTCTTT.

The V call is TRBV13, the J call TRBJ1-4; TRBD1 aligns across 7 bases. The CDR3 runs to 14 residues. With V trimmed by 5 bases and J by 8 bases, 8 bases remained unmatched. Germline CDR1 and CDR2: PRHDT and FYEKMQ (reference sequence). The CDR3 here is CASSVTGENEKLFF. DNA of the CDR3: TGTGCCAGCAGCGTCACAGGGGAGAACGAAAAACTGTTTTTT.

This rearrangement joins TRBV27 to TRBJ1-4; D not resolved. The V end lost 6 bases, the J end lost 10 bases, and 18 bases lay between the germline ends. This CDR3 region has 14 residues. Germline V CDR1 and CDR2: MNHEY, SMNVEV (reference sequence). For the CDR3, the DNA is TGTGCCAGCAGCCTCCGAACCTCATTGAGAAAACTGTTTTTT. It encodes CASSLRTSLRKLFF.

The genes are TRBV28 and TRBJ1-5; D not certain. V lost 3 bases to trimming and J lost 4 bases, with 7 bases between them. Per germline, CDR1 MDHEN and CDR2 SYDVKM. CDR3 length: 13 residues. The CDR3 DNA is TGTGCCAGCAGTTTTAGCTCGAATCAGCCCCAGCATTTT. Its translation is CASSFSSNQPQHF.

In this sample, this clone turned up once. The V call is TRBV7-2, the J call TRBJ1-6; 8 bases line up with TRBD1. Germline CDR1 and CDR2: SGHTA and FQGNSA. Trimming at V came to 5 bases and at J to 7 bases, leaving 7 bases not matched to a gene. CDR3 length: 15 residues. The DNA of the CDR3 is TGTGCCAGCAGCCTAAGGACAGGGTGGAATTCACCCCTCCACTTT. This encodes CASSLRTGWNSPLHF.

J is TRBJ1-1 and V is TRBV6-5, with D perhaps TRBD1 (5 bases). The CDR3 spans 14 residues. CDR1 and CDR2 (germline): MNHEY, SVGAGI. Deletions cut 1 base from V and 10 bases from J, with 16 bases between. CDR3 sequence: CASSYLQGGAPAFF. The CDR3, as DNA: TGTGCCAGCAGTTACTTGCAGGGTGGGGCCCCAGCTTTCTTT.

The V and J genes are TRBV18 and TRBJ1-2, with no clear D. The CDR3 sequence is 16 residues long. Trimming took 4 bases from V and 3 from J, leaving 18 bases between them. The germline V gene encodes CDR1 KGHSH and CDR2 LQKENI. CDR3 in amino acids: CASSQNEGRGDYGYTF. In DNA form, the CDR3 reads TGTGCCAGCTCACAAAATGAAGGCCGCGGGGACTATGGCTACACCTTC.

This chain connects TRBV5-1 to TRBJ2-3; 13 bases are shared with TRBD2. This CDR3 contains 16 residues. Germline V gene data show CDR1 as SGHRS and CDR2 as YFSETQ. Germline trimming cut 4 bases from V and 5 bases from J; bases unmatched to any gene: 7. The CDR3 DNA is TGCGCCAGCAGCGGTACTAGCGGGGGGGCGGGAGATACGCAGTATTTT. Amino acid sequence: CASSGTSGGAGDTQYF. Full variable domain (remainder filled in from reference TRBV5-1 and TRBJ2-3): KAGVTQTPRYLIKTRGQQVTLSCSPISGHRSVSWYQQTPGQGLQFLFEYFSETQRNKGNFPGRFSGRQFSNSRSEMNVSTLELGDSALYLCASSGTSGGAGDTQYFGPGTRLTVL.

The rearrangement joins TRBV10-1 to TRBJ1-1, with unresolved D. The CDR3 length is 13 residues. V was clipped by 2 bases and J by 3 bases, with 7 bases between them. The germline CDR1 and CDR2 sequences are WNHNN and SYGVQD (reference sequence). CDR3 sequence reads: CASSEGLDTEAFF. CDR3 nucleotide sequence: TGCGCCAGCAGTGAGGGGCTGGACACTGAAGCTTTCTTT.

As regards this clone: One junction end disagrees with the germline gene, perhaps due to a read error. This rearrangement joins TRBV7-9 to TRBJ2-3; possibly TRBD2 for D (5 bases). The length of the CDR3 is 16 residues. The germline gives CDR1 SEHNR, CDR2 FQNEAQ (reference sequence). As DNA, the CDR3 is TGTGCCACCAGCACGGTAGCGCAACCAAGCACAGATACGCAGTATTTT. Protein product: CATSTVAQPSTDTQYF.

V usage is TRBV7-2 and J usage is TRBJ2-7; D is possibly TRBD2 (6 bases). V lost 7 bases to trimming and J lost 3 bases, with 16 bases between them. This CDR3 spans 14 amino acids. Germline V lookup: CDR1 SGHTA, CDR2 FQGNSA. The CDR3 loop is CASTPRAGLYEQYV. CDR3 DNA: TGTGCCAGCACCCCCCGGGCGGGGCTCTACGAGCAGTACGTC.